This T cell receptor (beta chain) was profiled in a study of shared clonotypes between healthy human individuals (dated by TCRdb to the early 2020s). For context, the study as a whole: A few men and two women, aged 18 to 49 years, made up the cohort. Blood TCR repertoires of roughly five healthy adults were deeply sequenced to estimate repertoire size and the extent of clonotype sharing between individuals. Different laboratories and diverse techniques were used to prepare libraries and sequence TCR repertoires, to increase sequencing depth and limit assay-specific biases. Leukapheresis yielded between about 0.85 and 10 billion PBMCs per donor.

About this clone itself: Its antigen has not been determined. No qualities accompany the bases; no much larger clone lies one base away.

Results the study describes overall, beyond this receptor: Sampling was restricted to blood, and TCR repertoires in tissue are likely to differ from TCR repertoires in blood. Pairwise subsampling indicated that sequencing depth was expected to affect the degree of clonotype sharing among donors. The genetic and exposure-history diversity represented was limited by the small number of donors.

TCR CDR3 regions were amplified from genomic DNA by multiplex PCR using the deep immunoSEQ assay. For each cell subset, the extracted genomic DNA was distributed evenly across all wells of several immunoSEQ 96-well plates, and each plate served as one replicate. For unsorted PBMC, about 300 ng of genomic DNA, equivalent to around 30,000 T cell genomes, went into each replicate PCR. Ten immunoSEQ deep assay plates were used to sequence the unsorted PBMC genomic DNA. The purified libraries were quantified using a Qubit 3.0 fluorometer, sized with a Bioanalyzer 2100, and then quantified again using the KAPA Library Quantification kit. Every immunoSEQ 96-well plate was sequenced on a dedicated single-read 150-cycle Illumina NextSeq 550 flow cell. For the original study's pipeline: The immunoSEQ output contained only junctional sequences without quality scores, so filtering could not match that applied to full-length reads. To assign V/J genes and CDR3, sequences were annotated against IMGT germline references using PyIR, a Python wrapper for IgBLAST v1.9. Reads with weak V/J assignments (E-value above 1e-6), missing CDR3, stop codons, out-of-frame junctions, or ambiguous translated residues were removed. A V3J clonotype was defined by an identical inferred V gene, J gene, and CDR3 amino acid sequence. Percentage overlap between repertoires was calculated by dividing the number of shared unique clonotypes by the size of the smaller repertoire. Repertoire richness was assessed with RTK rarefaction, the Chao1 estimator, and Recon v2.1 estimates of unobserved clonotypes. In its TCRdb copy, this immuneACCESS table keeps in-frame sequences only and misses some clones. Where compared with another copy, unresolved V genes explain less than half of these, and the others have no known cause. The V and J calls and clone size are taken from that table; D and trimming were inferred from the DNA. The sample data list 490,000 or so clones, and roughly 85% of these were observed just once. About an eighth of the sample goes to the ten largest clones.

Healthy HIV-negative adults with no recently reported acute infections or vaccinations were included as donors. Every donor was a Caucasian adult residing in Nashville, Tennessee, USA. For unsorted samples, 80 million to 100 million PBMCs were counted, and genomic DNA was extracted using the QIAamp DNA Blood Mini kit. After blood collection by leukapheresis, PBMCs were isolated using Ficoll-Histopaque density gradient centrifugation and then cryopreserved in the vapor phase of liquid nitrogen. CDR1 MDHEN and CDR2 SYDVKM are derived from the germline V gene. CDR3 length: 15 amino acids, cysteine to phenylalanine. Only the CDR3 region is kept as DNA, spanning 45 bases read in frame from base 1. V loses 8 bases at its end and J loses 7 bases; junction bases beyond the gene matches: 16.

The TCR sequence derives from a woman aged 40 to 50 in good health. Some clones in this sample may be carry-over from other donors' samples. The sample taken for sequencing was PBMCs. Recombination connected TRBV28 to TRBJ2-7; 8 central nucleotides agree with TRBD2. Read as DNA, the sequence is TGTGCCAGCTTCACAAGCGGGAGCGGGCGGGGAGAGCAGTACTTC. Translated, it gives CASFTSGSGRGEQYF.